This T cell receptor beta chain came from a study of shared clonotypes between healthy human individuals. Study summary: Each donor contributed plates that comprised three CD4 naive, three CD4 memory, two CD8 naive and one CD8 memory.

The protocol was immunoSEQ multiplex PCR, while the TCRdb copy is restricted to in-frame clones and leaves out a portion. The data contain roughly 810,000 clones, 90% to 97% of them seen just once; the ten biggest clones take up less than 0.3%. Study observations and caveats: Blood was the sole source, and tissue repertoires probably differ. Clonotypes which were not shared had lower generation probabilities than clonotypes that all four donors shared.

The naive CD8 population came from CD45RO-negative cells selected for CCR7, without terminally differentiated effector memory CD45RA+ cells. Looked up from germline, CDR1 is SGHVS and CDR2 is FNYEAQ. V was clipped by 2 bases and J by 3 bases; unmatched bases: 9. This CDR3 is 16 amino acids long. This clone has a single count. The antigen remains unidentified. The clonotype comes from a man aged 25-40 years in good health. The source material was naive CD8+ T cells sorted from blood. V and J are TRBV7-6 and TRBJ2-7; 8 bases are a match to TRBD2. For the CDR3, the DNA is TGTGCCAGCAGCTTAAATCAAGCGGGAGCCCTCTACGAGCAGTACTTC. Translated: CASSLNQAGALYEQYF. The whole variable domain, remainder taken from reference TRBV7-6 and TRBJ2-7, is GAGVSQSPRYKVTKRGQDVALRCDPISGHVSLYWYRQALGQGPEFLTYFNYEAQQDKSGLPNDRFSAERPEGSISTLTIQRTEQRDSAMYRCASSLNQAGALYEQYFGPGTRLTVT.